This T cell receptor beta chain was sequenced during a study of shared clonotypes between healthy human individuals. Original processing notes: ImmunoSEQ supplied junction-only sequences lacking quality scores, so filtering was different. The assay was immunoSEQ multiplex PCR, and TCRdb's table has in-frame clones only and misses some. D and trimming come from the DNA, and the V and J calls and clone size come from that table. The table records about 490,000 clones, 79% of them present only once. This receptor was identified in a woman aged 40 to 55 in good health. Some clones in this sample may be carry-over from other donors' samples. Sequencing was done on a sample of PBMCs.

Here the CDR3 reads CASSFAPSRETQYF. CDR3 nucleotides: TGTGCCAGCAGTTTTGCTCCTAGCCGGGAGACCCAGTACTTC. J is TRBJ2-5 and V is TRBV27, with D possibly matching TRBD2 (5 bases). Germline V gene lookup returns CDR1 MNHEY and CDR2 SMNVEV (reference sequence). CDR3 length equals 14 residues. V was shortened by 3 bases and J by 5 bases, with 13 bases between the two germline ends.